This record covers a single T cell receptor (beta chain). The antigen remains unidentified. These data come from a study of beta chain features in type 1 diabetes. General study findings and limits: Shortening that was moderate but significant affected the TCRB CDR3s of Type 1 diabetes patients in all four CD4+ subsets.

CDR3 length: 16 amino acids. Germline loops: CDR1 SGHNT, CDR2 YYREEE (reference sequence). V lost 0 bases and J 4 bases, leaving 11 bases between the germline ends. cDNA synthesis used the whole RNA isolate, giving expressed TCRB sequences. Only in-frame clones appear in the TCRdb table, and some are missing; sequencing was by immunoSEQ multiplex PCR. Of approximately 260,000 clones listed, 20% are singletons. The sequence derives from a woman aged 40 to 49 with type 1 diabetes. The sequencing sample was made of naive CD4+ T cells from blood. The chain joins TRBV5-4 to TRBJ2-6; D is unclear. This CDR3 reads CASSLEYFSGANVLTF. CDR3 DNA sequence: TGTGCCAGCAGCTTGGAGTACTTCTCCGGGGCCAACGTCCTGACTTTC.